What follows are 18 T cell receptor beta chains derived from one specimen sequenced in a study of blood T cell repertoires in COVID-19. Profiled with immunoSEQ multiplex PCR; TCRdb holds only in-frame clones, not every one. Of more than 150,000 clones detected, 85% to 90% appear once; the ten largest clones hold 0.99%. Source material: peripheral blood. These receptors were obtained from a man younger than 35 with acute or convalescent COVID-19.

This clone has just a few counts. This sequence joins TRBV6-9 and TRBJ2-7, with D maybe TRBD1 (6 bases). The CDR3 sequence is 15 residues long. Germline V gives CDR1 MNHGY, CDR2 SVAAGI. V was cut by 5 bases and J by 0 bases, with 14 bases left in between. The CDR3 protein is CASSLLGQSSYEQYF. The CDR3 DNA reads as TGTGCCAGCAGTCTCCTTGGACAGAGCTCCTACGAGCAGTACTTC.

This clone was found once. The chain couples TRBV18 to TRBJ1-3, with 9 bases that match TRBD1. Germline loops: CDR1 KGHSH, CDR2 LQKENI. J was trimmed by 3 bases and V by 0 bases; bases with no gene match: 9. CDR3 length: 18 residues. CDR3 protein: CASSPPTGGWRDGNTIYF. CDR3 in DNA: TGTGCCAGCTCACCACCCACAGGGGGCTGGAGAGATGGAAACACCATATATTTT.

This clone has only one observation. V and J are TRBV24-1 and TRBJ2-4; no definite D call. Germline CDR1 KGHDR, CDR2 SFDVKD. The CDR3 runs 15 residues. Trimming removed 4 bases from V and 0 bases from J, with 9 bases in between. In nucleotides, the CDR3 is TGTGCCACCAGTGACTCCAGACTAGCCAAAAACATTCAGTACTTC. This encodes CATSDSRLAKNIQYF.

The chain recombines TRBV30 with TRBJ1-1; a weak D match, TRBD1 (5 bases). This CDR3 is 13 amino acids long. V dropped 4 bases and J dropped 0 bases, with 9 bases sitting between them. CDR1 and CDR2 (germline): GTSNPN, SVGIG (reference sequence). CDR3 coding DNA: TGTGCCTGGACGGCAGGGATGAACACTGAAGCTTTCTTT. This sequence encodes CAWTAGMNTEAFF.

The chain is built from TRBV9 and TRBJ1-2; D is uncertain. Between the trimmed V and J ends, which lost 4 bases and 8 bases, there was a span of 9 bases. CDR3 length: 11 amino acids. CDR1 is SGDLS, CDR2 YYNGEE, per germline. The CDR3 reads CASSQNGGYTF. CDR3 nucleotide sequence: TGTGCCAGCAGCCAGAATGGCGGCTACACCTTC.

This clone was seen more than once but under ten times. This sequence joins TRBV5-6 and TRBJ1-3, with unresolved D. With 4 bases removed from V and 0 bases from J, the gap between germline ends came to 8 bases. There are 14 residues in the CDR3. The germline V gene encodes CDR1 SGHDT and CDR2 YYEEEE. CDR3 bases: TGTGCCAGCAGCCGGGAAAGCTCTGGAAACACCATATATTTT. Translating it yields CASSRESSGNTIYF.

The CDR3 nucleotides are TGTGCCAGCTCCAATCCCGGGAAGTCCTCCTACGAGCAGTACGTC. Residues: CASSNPGKSSYEQYV. The V call is TRBV28, the J call TRBJ2-7, with a weak D call TRBD2 (5 bases). Trimming cost V 8 bases and J 0 bases, with 17 bases left between them. The CDR3 covers 15 residues. Per germline, CDR1 MDHEN and CDR2 SYDVKM.

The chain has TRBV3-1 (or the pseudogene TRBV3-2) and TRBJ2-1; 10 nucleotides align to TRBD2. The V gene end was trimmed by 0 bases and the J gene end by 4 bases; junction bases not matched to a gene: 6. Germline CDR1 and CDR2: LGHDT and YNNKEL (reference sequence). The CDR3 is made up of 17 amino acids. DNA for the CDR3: TGTGCCAGCAGCCAAGATCGTCTAGCGGGGGATTACAATGAGCAGTTCTTC. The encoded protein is CASSQDRLAGDYNEQFF.

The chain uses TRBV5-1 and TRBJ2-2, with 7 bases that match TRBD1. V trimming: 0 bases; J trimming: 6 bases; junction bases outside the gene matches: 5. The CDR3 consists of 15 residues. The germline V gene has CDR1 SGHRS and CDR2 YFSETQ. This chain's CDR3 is CASSLGQGFAGELFF. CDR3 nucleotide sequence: TGCGCCAGCAGCTTGGGACAGGGTTTCGCCGGGGAGCTGTTTTTT.

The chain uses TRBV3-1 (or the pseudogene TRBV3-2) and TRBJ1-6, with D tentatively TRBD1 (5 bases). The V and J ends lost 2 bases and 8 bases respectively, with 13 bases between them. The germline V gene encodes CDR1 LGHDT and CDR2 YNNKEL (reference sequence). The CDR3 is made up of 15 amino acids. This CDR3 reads CASSQKGRVYSPLHF. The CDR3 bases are TGTGCCAGCAGCCAAAAAGGCAGGGTATATTCACCCCTCCACTTT.

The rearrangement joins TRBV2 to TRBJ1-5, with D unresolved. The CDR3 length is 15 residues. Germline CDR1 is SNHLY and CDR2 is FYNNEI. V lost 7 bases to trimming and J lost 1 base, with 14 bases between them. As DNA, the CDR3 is TGTGCCAGCACTACGGAGGCCGCGAGCAATCAGCCCCAGCATTTT. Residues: CASTTEAASNQPQHF.

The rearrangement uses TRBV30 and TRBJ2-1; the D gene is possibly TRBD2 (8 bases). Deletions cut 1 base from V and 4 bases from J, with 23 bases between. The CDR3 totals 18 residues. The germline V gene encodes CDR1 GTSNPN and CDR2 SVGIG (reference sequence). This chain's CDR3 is CAWSATGAGGRRYNEQFF. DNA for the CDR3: TGTGCCTGGAGTGCCACAGGGGCGGGGGGCCGCCGATACAATGAGCAGTTCTTC.

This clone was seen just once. The DNA for the CDR3 is TGCGCCAGCAGCTTGGGGTCGGGGATATACGAGCAGTACTTC. This sequence encodes CASSLGSGIYEQYF. The chain couples TRBV5-1 to TRBJ2-7, with D possibly matching TRBD2 (5 bases). There are 14 residues in the CDR3. The germline V gene encodes CDR1 SGHRS and CDR2 YFSETQ. The V end was cut by 0 bases, the J end by 4 bases, with 11 bases between.

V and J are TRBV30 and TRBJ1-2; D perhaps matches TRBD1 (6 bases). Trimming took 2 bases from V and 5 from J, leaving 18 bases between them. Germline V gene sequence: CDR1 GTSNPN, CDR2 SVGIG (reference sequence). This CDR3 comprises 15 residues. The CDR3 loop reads CAWSQVRTALYGYTF. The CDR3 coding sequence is TGTGCCTGGAGTCAGGTGAGGACAGCGTTATATGGCTACACCTTC.

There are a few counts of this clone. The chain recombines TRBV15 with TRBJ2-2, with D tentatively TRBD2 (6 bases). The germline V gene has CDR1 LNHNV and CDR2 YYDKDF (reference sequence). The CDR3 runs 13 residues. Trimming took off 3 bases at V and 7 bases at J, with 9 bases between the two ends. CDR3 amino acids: CATSRGGYGELFF. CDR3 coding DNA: TGTGCCACCAGCAGGGGGGGATACGGGGAGCTGTTTTTT.

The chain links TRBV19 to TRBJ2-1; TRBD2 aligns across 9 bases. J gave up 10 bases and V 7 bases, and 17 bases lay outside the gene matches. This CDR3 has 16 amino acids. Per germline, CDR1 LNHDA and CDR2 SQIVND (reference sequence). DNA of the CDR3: TGTGCCAGTAAGATGGAGCGCGCGGGGGGGCCAGGCGAGCAGTTCTTC. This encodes CASKMERAGGPGEQFF.

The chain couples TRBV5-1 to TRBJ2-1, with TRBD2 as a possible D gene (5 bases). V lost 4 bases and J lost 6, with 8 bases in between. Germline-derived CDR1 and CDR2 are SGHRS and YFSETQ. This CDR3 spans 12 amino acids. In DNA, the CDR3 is TGCGCCAGCAGCGCTAGCCCCAATGAGCAGTTCTTC. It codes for CASSASPNEQFF.

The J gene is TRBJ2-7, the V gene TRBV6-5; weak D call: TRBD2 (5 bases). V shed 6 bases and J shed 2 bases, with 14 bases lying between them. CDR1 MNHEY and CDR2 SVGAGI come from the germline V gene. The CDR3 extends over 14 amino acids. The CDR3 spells CASRDFATTYEQYV. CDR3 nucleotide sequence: TGTGCCAGCAGGGACTTCGCGACTACCTACGAGCAGTACGTC.